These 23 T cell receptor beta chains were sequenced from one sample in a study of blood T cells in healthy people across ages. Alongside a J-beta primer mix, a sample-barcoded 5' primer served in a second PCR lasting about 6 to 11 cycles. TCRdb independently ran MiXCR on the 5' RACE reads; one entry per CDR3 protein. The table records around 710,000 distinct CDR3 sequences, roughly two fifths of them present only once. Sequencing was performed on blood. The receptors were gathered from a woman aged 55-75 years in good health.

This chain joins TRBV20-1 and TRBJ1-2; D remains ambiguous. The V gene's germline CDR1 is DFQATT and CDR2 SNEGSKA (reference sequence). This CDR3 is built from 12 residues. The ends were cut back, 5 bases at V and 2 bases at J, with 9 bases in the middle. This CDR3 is CSAPKGNYGYTF. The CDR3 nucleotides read TGCAGTGCTCCAAAGGGAAACTATGGCTACACCTTC.

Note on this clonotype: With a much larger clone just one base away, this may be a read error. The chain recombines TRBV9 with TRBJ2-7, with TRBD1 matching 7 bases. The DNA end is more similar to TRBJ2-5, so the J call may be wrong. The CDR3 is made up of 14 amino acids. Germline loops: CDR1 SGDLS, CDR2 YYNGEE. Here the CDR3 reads CASGETGFGETQYF. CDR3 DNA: TGTGCCAGCGGCGAGACAGGGTTCGGGGAGACCCAGTACTTC.

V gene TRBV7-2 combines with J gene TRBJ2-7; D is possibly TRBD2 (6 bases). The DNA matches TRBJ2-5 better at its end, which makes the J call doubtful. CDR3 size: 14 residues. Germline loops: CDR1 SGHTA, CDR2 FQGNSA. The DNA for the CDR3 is TGTGCCAGCAGCCGACTAGGGCCCTCGGAGACCCAGTACTTC. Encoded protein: CASSRLGPSETQYF.

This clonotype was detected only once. In DNA form, the CDR3 reads TGTGCCAGCAGCCAAGATTTTGGAGGCAGGGGGCCGGAGACCCAGTACTTC. The encoded protein is CASSQDFGGRGPETQYF. The chain employs TRBV3-1 and TRBJ2-5; 8 bases line up with TRBD1. J lost 5 bases, V lost 0 bases, and 11 bases had no gene match. CDR1 is LGHDT, CDR2 YNNKEL, per germline (reference sequence). The CDR3 has 17 amino acids.

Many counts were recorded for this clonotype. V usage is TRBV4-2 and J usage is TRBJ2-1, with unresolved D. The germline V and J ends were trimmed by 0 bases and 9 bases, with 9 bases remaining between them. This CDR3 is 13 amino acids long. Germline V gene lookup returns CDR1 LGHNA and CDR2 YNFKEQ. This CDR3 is CASSQERVGEQFF. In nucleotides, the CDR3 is TGTGCCAGCAGCCAAGAAAGGGTGGGTGAGCAGTTCTTC.

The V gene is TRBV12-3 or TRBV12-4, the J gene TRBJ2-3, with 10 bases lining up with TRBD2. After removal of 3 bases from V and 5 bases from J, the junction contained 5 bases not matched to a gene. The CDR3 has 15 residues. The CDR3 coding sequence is TGTGCCAGCAGTTTGCTCCTAGCGGGGGAAGATACGCAGTATTTT. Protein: CASSLLLAGEDTQYF.

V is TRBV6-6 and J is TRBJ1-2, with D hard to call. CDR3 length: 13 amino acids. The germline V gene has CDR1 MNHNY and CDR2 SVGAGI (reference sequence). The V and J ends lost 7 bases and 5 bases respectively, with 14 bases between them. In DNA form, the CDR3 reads TGTGCCAGCATGGGTAAAGCTACTTATGGCTACACCTTC. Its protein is CASMGKATYGYTF.

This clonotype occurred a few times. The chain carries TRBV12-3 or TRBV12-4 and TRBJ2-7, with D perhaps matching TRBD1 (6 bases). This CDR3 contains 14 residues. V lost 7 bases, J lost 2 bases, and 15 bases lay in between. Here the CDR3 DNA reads TGTGCCAGCACCTTCCGGGGACATACCTACGAGCAGTACTTC. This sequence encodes CASTFRGHTYEQYF.

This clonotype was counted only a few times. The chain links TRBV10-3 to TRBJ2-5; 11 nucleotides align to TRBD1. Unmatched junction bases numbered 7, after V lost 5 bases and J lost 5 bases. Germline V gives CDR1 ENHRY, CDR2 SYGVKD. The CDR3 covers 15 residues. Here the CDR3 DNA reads TGTGCCATCAGTCCCGGGACAGGGGGTCCTGAGACCCAGTACTTC. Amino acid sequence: CAISPGTGGPETQYF.

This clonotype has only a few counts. The CDR3 nucleotides read TGTGCCAGCAGTGTAGTAGGGGAGGGCACTGAAGCTTTCTTT. It is translated as CASSVVGEGTEAFF. The chain employs TRBV2 and TRBJ1-1, with a possible D match to TRBD1 (5 bases). CDR3 length: 14 residues. V was shortened by 4 bases and J by 4 bases, with 13 bases between the two germline ends. Looked up from germline, CDR1 is SNHLY and CDR2 is FYNNEI.

The CDR3 loop reads CASSQRVGELFF. DNA of the CDR3: TGTGCCAGCAGCCAAAGAGTCGGGGAGCTGTTTTTT. V is TRBV3-1 and J is TRBJ2-2; D gene unclear. This CDR3 has 12 amino acids. Trimming took off 2 bases at V and 7 bases at J, with 5 bases between the two ends. The germline CDR1 and CDR2 sequences are LGHDT and YNNKEL (reference sequence).

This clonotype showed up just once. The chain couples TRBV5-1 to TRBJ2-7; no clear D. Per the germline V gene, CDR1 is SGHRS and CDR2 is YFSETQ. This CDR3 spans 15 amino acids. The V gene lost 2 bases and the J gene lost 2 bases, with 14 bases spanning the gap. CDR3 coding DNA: TGCGCCAGCAGCTTCGACGGGCGGACCCCCTACGAGCAGTACTTC. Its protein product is CASSFDGRTPYEQYF.

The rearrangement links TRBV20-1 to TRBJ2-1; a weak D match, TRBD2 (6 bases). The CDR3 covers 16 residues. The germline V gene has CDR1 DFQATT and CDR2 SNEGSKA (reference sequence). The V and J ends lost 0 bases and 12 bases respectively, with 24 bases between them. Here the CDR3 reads CSARDLRAGFKRVQFF. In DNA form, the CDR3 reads TGCAGTGCTAGAGATCTAAGAGCGGGCTTCAAAAGGGTGCAGTTCTTC.

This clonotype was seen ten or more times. The CDR3 spells CASSLSQDNEQFF. CDR3 DNA: TGTGCCAGCAGCTTATCTCAGGACAATGAGCAGTTCTTC. V gene TRBV7-3 combines with J gene TRBJ2-1, with unresolved D. Trimming removed 2 bases from V and 5 bases from J, with 7 bases in between. Germline V lookup: CDR1 SGHTA, CDR2 FQGTGA. CDR3 size: 13 residues.

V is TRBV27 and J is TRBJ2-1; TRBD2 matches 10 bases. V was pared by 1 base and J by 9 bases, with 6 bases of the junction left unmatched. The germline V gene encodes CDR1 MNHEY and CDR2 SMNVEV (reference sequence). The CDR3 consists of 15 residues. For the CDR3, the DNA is TGTGCCAGCAGTTTATGGGCTAGCGGGAGCGTTGAGCAGTTCTTC. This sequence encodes CASSLWASGSVEQFF.

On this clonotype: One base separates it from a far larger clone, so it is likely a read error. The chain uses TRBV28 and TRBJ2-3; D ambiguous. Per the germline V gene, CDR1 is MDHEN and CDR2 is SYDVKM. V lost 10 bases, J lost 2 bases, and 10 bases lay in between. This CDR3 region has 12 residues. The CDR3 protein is CANSPNTDTQYF. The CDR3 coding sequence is TGTGCCAACAGCCCAAACACAGATACGCAGTATTTT.

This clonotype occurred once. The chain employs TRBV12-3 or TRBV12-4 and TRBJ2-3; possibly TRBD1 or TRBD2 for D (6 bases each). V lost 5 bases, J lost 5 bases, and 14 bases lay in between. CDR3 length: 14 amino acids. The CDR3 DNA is TGTGCCAGCAGTGTAGAGGGGGGCCAAGATACGCAGTATTTT. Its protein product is CASSVEGGQDTQYF.

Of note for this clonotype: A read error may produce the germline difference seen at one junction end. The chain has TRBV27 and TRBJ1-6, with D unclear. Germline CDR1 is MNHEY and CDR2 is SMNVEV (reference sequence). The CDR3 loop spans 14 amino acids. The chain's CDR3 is CASSFEPQGSPPHF. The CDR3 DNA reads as TGTGCCAGCAGTTTTGAGCCGCAAGGGTCACCCCCCCACTTT.

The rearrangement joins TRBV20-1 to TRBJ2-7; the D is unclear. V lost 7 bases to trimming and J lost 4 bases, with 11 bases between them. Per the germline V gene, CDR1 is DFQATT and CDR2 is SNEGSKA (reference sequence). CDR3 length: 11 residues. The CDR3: CSGKPQYEQYF. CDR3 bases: TGCAGTGGCAAGCCCCAGTACGAGCAGTACTTC.

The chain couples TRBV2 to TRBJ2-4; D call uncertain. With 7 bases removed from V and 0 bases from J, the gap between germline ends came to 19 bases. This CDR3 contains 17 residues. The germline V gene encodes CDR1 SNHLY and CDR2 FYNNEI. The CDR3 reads CASKLGDLILAKNIQYF. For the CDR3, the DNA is TGTGCCAGCAAGTTGGGTGACCTAATCTTAGCCAAAAACATTCAGTACTTC.

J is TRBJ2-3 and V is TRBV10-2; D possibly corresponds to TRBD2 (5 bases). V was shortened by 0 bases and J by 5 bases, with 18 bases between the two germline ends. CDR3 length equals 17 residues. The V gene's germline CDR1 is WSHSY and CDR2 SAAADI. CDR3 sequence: CASSESWAGETLDTQYF. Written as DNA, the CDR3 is TGCGCCAGCAGTGAGTCGTGGGCGGGCGAAACCTTAGATACGCAGTATTTT.

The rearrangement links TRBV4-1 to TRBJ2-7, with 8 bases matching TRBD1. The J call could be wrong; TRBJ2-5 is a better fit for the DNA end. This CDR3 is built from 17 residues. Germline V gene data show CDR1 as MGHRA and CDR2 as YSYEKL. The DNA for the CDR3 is TGCGCCAGCAGCCTCCAAGGACAGGGAAGTATCGTGGAGACCCAGTACTTC. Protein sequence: CASSLQGQGSIVETQYF.

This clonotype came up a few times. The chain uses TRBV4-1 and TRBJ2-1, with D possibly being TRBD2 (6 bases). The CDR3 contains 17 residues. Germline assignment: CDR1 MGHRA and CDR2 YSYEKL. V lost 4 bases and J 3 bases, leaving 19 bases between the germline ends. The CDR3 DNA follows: TGCGCCAGCAGCCGAGAGGGACTCCAAACCTTCTACAATGAGCAGTTCTTC. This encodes CASSREGLQTFYNEQFF.